One and the same sample provided the 24 T cell receptor beta chains below, sequenced in a study of early T cells in non-severe SARS-CoV-2 infection. In TCRdb, the 5' RACE reads were re-called with MiXCR into one record per CDR3 protein. The sample lists fewer than 65,000 distinct CDR3 sequences, 9.3% occurring once. Sequenced sample: whole blood. The source is an adult who was a healthcare worker with PCR-confirmed SARS-CoV-2 infection or an uninfected control (not recorded which).

This chain joins TRBV19 and TRBJ2-1; 10 bases line up with TRBD1. The CDR3 consists of 15 residues. CDR1 and CDR2 (germline): LNHDA, SQIVND (reference sequence). V was clipped by 4 bases and J by 5 bases; unmatched bases: 5. The CDR3 sequence is CASSRPGQGNNEQFF. The DNA for the CDR3 is TGTGCCAGTAGTAGGCCGGGACAGGGGAACAATGAGCAGTTCTTC.

This clonotype was found a few times. The rearrangement joins TRBV27 to TRBJ2-7; the match to TRBD1 covers 8 bases. The CDR3 length is 14 residues. V was clipped by 6 bases and J by 6 bases; unmatched bases: 10. Germline CDR1 is MNHEY and CDR2 is SMNVEV (reference sequence). The CDR3 here is CASRLWDRNPEQYF. The CDR3 region has the DNA TGTGCCAGCAGGCTGTGGGACAGGAACCCCGAGCAGTACTTC.

The V gene is TRBV9, the J gene TRBJ2-7, with 7 bases identical to TRBD1. Germline V CDR1 and CDR2: SGDLS, YYNGEE. This CDR3 has 14 residues. V lost 4 bases to trimming and J lost 6 bases; unmatched junction nucleotides: 10. This chain's CDR3 is CASSPQTGWGEQYF. The CDR3 DNA follows: TGTGCCAGCAGCCCTCAGACAGGGTGGGGCGAGCAGTACTTC.

At least ten counts were recorded for this clonotype. V is TRBV12-3 or TRBV12-4 and J is TRBJ2-3; 10 nucleotides match TRBD2. This CDR3 has 14 amino acids. V shed 8 bases and J 7 bases; nucleotides not matched to a gene: 9. The CDR3 reads CASGLLAGDHTQYF. DNA of the CDR3: TGTGCCAGCGGACTCCTAGCGGGGGACCATACGCAGTATTTT.

The CDR3 region has the DNA TGTGCCAGCAGGCCCCCGGGACAGTCGAACACTGAAGCTTTCTTT. Its protein is CASRPPGQSNTEAFF. V gene TRBV28 combines with J gene TRBJ1-1, with 7 bases lining up with TRBD1. Germline V CDR1 and CDR2: MDHEN, SYDVKM. V lost 6 bases and J lost 1; bases outside the gene matches: 8. CDR3 length: 15 amino acids. Full variable domain (rest looked up from reference TRBV28 and TRBJ1-1): DVKVTQSSRYLVKRTGEKVFLECVQDMDHENMFWYRQDPGLGLRLIYFSYDVKMKEKGDIPEGYSVSREKKERFSLILESASTNQTSMYLCASRPPGQSNTEAFFGQGTRLTVV.

The chain links TRBV4-1 to TRBJ2-2; 9 bases are shared with TRBD2. Germline values: CDR1 MGHRA, CDR2 YSYEKL. J lost 0 bases, V lost 1 base, and 6 bases had no gene match. CDR3 length equals 18 residues. This CDR3 is CASSQAMVAGANTGELFF. CDR3 sequence (DNA): TGCGCCAGCAGCCAAGCGATGGTAGCGGGGGCGAACACCGGGGAGCTGTTTTTT.

In its sample, this clonotype was seen many times. V is TRBV30 and J is TRBJ1-1; D unclear. The CDR3 is 12 amino acids. V lost 6 bases and J 3 bases, leaving 11 bases between the germline ends. Germline CDR1 GTSNPN, CDR2 SVGIG (reference sequence). CDR3 nucleotides: TGTGCCTGCCTCCCGCGGTACACTGAAGCTTTCTTT. It yields the protein CACLPRYTEAFF.

This chain joins TRBV29-1 and TRBJ2-6; D unclear. This CDR3 has 14 amino acids. V lost 6 bases and J lost 0, with 9 bases in between. The germline gives CDR1 SQVTM, CDR2 ANQGSEA. CDR3: CSVAMGSGANVLTF. CDR3 coding DNA: TGCAGCGTCGCAATGGGCTCTGGGGCCAACGTCCTGACTTTC.

The chain has TRBV27 and TRBJ1-1; 7 bases match TRBD1. The V gene's germline CDR1 is MNHEY and CDR2 SMNVEV (reference sequence). V lost 6 bases and J lost 11; bases outside the gene matches: 6. The CDR3 length is 11 residues. DNA for the CDR3: TGTGCCAGCAGAACAGGGGTTCTTGCTTTCTTT. Its protein is CASRTGVLAFF.

The chain joins TRBV18 to TRBJ2-1; D not certain. Germline loops: CDR1 KGHSH, CDR2 LQKENI. V was cut by 4 bases and J by 8 bases, with 12 bases left in between. The CDR3 is 13 residues long. This CDR3 reads CASSLTEIDEQFF. The CDR3, as DNA: TGTGCCAGCTCACTTACGGAAATTGATGAGCAGTTCTTC.

Only a few counts were recorded for this clonotype. V usage is TRBV7-2 and J usage is TRBJ2-3, with a possible D match to TRBD1 (5 bases). V dropped 4 bases and J dropped 1 base, with 6 bases sitting between them. The CDR3 runs to 13 residues. CDR1 and CDR2 from the germline V gene are SGHTA and FQGNSA. CDR3 coding DNA: TGTGCCAGCAGCTCACAGGGCACAGATACGCAGTATTTT. Its translation is CASSSQGTDTQYF. The whole variable domain, remainder taken from reference TRBV7-2 and TRBJ2-3, is GAGVSQSPSNKVTEKGKDVELRCDPISGHTALYWYRQSLGQGLEFLIYFQGNSAPDKSGLPSDRFSAERTGGSVSTLTIQRTQQEDSAVYLCASSSQGTDTQYFGPGTRLTVL.

This chain joins TRBV6-6 and TRBJ2-7; D not certain. CDR3 length equals 14 residues. Germline V gene lookup returns CDR1 MNHNY and CDR2 SVGAGI (reference sequence). Deletions cut 2 bases from V and 1 base from J, with 9 bases between. In DNA form, the CDR3 reads TGTGCCAGCAGTTACGGCACCATATCCTACGAGCAGTACTTC. This sequence encodes CASSYGTISYEQYF.

In its sample, this clonotype was seen many times. The V and J genes are TRBV19 and TRBJ2-2, with D hard to call. Germline CDR1 reads LNHDA; CDR2 reads SQIVND (reference sequence). The CDR3 has 15 residues. Trimming stripped 4 bases from V and 0 bases from J, with 9 bases between. CDR3 sequence (DNA): TGTGCCAGTAGTAGCAGGCGGCCGAACACCGGGGAGCTGTTTTTT. It specifies CASSSRRPNTGELFF. The variable domain in full, completed from reference TRBV19 and TRBJ2-2, reads DGGITQSPKYLFRKEGQNVTLSCEQNLNHDAMYWYRQDPGQGLRLIYYSQIVNDFQKGDIAEGYSVSREKKESFPLTVTSAQKNPTAFYLCASSSRRPNTGELFFGEGSRLTVL.

V usage is TRBV10-3 and J usage is TRBJ1-2; TRBD1 matches 10 bases. Germline CDR1 and CDR2: ENHRY and SYGVKD. CDR3 length equals 17 residues. V gave up 0 bases and J gave up 3 bases; unmatched junction bases: 7. CDR3 region: CAISESKAGQGDYGYTF. CDR3 DNA sequence: TGTGCCATCAGTGAGTCGAAGGCAGGACAGGGGGACTATGGCTACACCTTC.

The sample holds many counts of this clonotype. The rearrangement links TRBV5-1 to TRBJ2-3, with no clear D. The CDR3 covers 16 residues. V lost 0 bases to trimming and J lost 2 bases, with 13 bases between them. Germline V gene sequence: CDR1 SGHRS, CDR2 YFSETQ. CDR3 in DNA: TGCGCCAGCAGCTTGGACGCTGCCGACATCACAGATACGCAGTATTTT. This sequence encodes CASSLDAADITDTQYF.

This clonotype has more than one count but fewer than ten. The chain is built from TRBV12-3 or TRBV12-4 and TRBJ1-1, with a possible D match to TRBD1 (6 bases). This CDR3 has 15 residues. V lost 8 bases and J 0 bases, leaving 16 bases between the germline ends. CDR3 region: CASLLEGVMNTEAFF. The CDR3 bases are TGTGCCAGCCTCCTTGAGGGGGTTATGAACACTGAAGCTTTCTTT.

This clonotype was detected ten times or more. The chain has TRBV7-9 and TRBJ1-1; D not certain. This CDR3 contains 12 residues. Per germline, CDR1 SEHNR and CDR2 FQNEAQ (reference sequence). With 3 bases removed from V and 11 bases from J, the gap between germline ends came to 13 bases. CDR3 in amino acids: CASSFKLNRAFF. For the CDR3, the DNA is TGTGCCAGCAGCTTCAAACTGAATCGGGCTTTCTTT.

A few counts support this clonotype. One junction end does not reproduce the germline sequence, and a read error may be involved. V is TRBV10-3 and J is TRBJ2-7; 12 bases agree with TRBD2. Germline CDR1 is ENHRY and CDR2 is SYGVKD. The CDR3 spans 14 residues. As DNA, the CDR3 is TGTGTCATCAGTGTTACTAGCGGGGGGTACGAGCAGTACTTC. Amino acid sequence: CVISVTSGGYEQYF.

The rearrangement links TRBV19 to TRBJ1-1, with D perhaps TRBD1 (6 bases). This CDR3 has 14 amino acids. Germline CDR1 and CDR2: LNHDA and SQIVND (reference sequence). Trimming shortened V by 5 bases and J by 4 bases, and 14 bases separated the two germline ends. CDR3 DNA sequence: TGTGCCAGTAGTCCAAGGGGGAGGAGCACTGAAGCTTTCTTT. Residues: CASSPRGRSTEAFF.

The chain combines TRBV5-4 with TRBJ2-3; the match to TRBD2 covers 10 bases. Germline CDR1 SGHNT, CDR2 YYREEE (reference sequence). V trimming: 1 base; J trimming: 4 bases; junction bases outside the gene matches: 3. CDR3 length: 15 amino acids. This CDR3 is CASSLSGGGSDTQYF. The CDR3 region has the DNA TGTGCCAGCAGCTTGAGCGGGGGGGGCTCAGATACGCAGTATTTT. The entire variable domain, with the rest obtained from reference TRBV5-4 and TRBJ2-3, is as follows: ETGVTQSPTHLIKTRGQQVTLRCSSQSGHNTVSWYQQALGQGPQFIFQYYREEENGRGNFPPRFSGLQFPNYSSELNVNALELDDSALYLCASSLSGGGSDTQYFGPGTRLTVL.

This chain uses TRBV9 with TRBJ2-3, with TRBD2 matching 10 bases. The CDR3 contains 14 residues. V dropped 4 bases and J dropped 7; count of bases not matched to a gene: 6. The germline gives CDR1 SGDLS, CDR2 YYNGEE. CDR3 sequence: CASSNSGGPYTQYF. CDR3 bases: TGTGCCAGCAGCAATAGCGGGGGGCCCTATACGCAGTATTTT.

The chain combines TRBV9 with TRBJ2-4; TRBD2 is a possible D gene (7 bases). The CDR3 extends over 18 amino acids. The V end was cut by 0 bases, the J end by 0 bases, with 16 bases between. CDR1 and CDR2 from the germline V gene are SGDLS and YYNGEE. The CDR3 here is CASSVEGGGSLAKNIQYF. The CDR3 DNA follows: TGTGCCAGCAGCGTAGAGGGCGGGGGCAGTCTAGCCAAAAACATTCAGTACTTC.

Only a few counts were recorded for this clonotype. The junction differs from germline at one of its ends, possibly a read error. The gene calls are TRBV6-1 and TRBJ2-2; 9 positions match TRBD2. CDR3 length: 12 residues. From germline, CDR1 is MNHNS and CDR2 SASEGT. The CDR3 nucleotides are TGCGGCGGGGGGGCCGCGAACGGGGAGCTGTTTTTT. Amino acids: CGGGAANGELFF.

The genes are TRBV10-3 and TRBJ2-2, with D maybe TRBD1 (6 bases). The CDR3 has 14 amino acids. Germline CDR1 ENHRY, CDR2 SYGVKD. V was shortened by 7 bases and J by 3 bases, with 12 bases between the two germline ends. The chain's CDR3 is CAIMEGGDTGELFF. The CDR3 DNA sequence: TGTGCCATCATGGAAGGGGGAGACACCGGGGAGCTGTTTTTT.